Listed below are T cell receptor beta chains from one sample, sequenced in a study of TIL therapy for anti-PD-1-resistant metastatic lung cancer. TCRdb's table, derived via immunoSEQ multiplex PCR, lists solely in-frame clones and lacks some. Of about 13,000 clones listed, around 66% are singletons. Sequencing was performed on tumor tissue, taken at baseline. Receptors originate from a woman aged 30 to 85 with non-small cell lung cancer. Both conserved end residues are part of each CDR3. D genes are given only for firm matches. Size is omitted from some rows. Given values are once, few, many or a class for expanded clones.

clone_size | d_call | j_call | v_call | cdr3_aa | cdr3_nt
- | TRBD1 | TRBJ2-7 | TRBV5-6 | CASSLDGQGFREQYF | TGTGCCAGCAGCTTGGATGGACAGGGTTTTAGGGAGCAGTACTTC
few | TRBD1 | TRBJ1-3 | TRBV30 | CAWSPGQGNTIYF | TGTGCCTGGAGTCCGGGACAGGGAAACACCATATATTTT
few | - | TRBJ1-5 | TRBV2 | CASSESNQPQHF | TGTGCCAGCAGTGAGAGCAATCAGCCCCAGCATTTT
once | - | TRBJ1-3 | TRBV10-3 | CAISGRGKAGNTIYF | TGTGCCATCAGCGGGAGGGGGAAAGCTGGAAACACCATATATTTT
- | TRBD2 | TRBJ2-2 | TRBV9 | CASARTSGRGGTGELFF | TGTGCCAGCGCTAGGACTAGCGGGAGGGGGGGCACCGGGGAGCTGTTTTTT
medium-sized | TRBD1 | TRBJ2-7 | TRBV6-5 | CASSSTDRGREQYF | TGTGCCAGCAGTAGCACCGACAGGGGTCGCGAGCAGTACTTC
- | TRBD1 | TRBJ1-1 | TRBV30 | CAWGRIRTRGQLNAEAFF | TGTGCCTGGGGTAGGATTCGGACCAGGGGGCAGTTGAACGCTGAAGCTTTCTTT
- | TRBD1 | TRBJ1-2 | TRBV18 | CASSAQSPGQGARLWGYTF | TGTGCCAGCTCAGCACAATCCCCGGGACAGGGGGCACGGTTGTGGGGCTACACCTTC
- | TRBD2 | TRBJ2-1 | TRBV2 | CASRPTTLAGGHNEQFF | TGTGCCAGCAGACCTACTACTCTAGCGGGGGGCCACAATGAGCAGTTCTTC
few | TRBD1 | TRBJ2-7 | TRBV28 | CASKGTAYEQYF | TGTGCCAGCAAGGGGACAGCCTACGAGCAGTACTTC
once | - | TRBJ1-5 | TRBV28 | CASSFRTGRQPFTGNQPQHF | TGTGCCAGCAGTTTTCGCACCGGGAGACAGCCCTTTACGGGCAATCAGCCCCAGCATTTT
- | TRBD1 | TRBJ2-3 | TRBV6-1 | CASSEAGTGGDTQYF | TGTGCCAGCAGTGAAGCGGGGACAGGGGGAGATACGCAGTATTTT
- | - | TRBJ1-5 | TRBV7-8 | CASSLLRTSPHQPQHF | TGTGCCAGCAGCTTATTACGTACTTCCCCCCATCAGCCCCAGCATTTT
once | - | TRBJ2-1 | TRBV5-1 | CASTIGGTTYNEQFF | TGCGCCAGCACGATTGGGGGGACAACCTACAATGAGCAGTTCTTC
few | TRBD1 | TRBJ1-1 | TRBV19 | CASSIGGTGIGPEAFF | TGTGCCAGTAGTATAGGTGGGACAGGGATTGGCCCTGAAGCTTTCTTT
few | - | TRBJ2-3 | TRBV29-1 | CSVRRGVGTDTQYF | TGCAGCGTCAGAAGGGGGGTGGGCACAGATACGCAGTATTTT
few | - | TRBJ2-7 | TRBV20-1 | CSAREVYEQYF | TGCAGTGCTAGAGAGGTATACGAGCAGTACTTC
few | - | TRBJ1-1 | TRBV18 | CASSPRTDMNTEAFF | TGTGCCAGCTCACCACGAACAGACATGAACACTGAAGCTTTCTTT
- | - | TRBJ2-2 | TRBV4-2 | CASSQDPNANTGELFF | TGTGCCAGCAGCCAAGATCCCAATGCGAACACCGGGGAGCTGTTTTTT
- | - | TRBJ1-5 | TRBV10-3 | CAIGSDSNQPQHF | TGTGCCATCGGGTCCGATAGCAATCAGCCCCAGCATTTT